One sample yielded the 12 T cell receptor beta chains listed below, sequenced in a study of cytomegalovirus exposure and HLA in healthy donors. The PCR used 60 Vbeta and 13 Jbeta primers. Profiling relied on immunoSEQ multiplex PCR, and the TCRdb table lists in-frame clones only, not all of them. The profile shows some 130,000 clones, approximately 78% of them singletons. The sequencing sample was made of PBMCs. These receptors all come from a woman in her forties or fifties in good health and CMV-seropositive.

The V call is TRBV5-1, the J call TRBJ1-1, with 9 bases that match TRBD1. Trimming removed 9 bases from V and 2 bases from J; junction bases left unmatched: 5. Germline V gene sequence: CDR1 SGHRS, CDR2 YFSETQ. The CDR3 totals 13 residues. The CDR3 nucleotides read TGCGCCACCAGGACAGGGGTTAACACTGAAGCTTTCTTT. Translation gives CATRTGVNTEAFF.

The V call is TRBV5-1, the J call TRBJ2-7; D remains ambiguous. This CDR3 contains 14 residues. The germline V gene encodes CDR1 SGHRS and CDR2 YFSETQ. Trimming took off 0 bases at V and 6 bases at J, with 13 bases between the two ends. In DNA form, the CDR3 reads TGCGCCAGCAGCTTGGCCCCCAGGTTCGGCGAGCAGTACTTC. It translates to CASSLAPRFGEQYF.

The chain uses TRBV19 and TRBJ1-1; D remains unclear. The V gene's germline CDR1 is LNHDA and CDR2 SQIVND (reference sequence). Trimming left V 2 bases short and J 2 bases short, with 9 bases between. The CDR3 totals 14 residues. This CDR3 is CASSISHGNTEAFF. For the CDR3, the DNA is TGTGCCAGTAGTATAAGTCACGGTAACACTGAAGCTTTCTTT.

The rearrangement uses TRBV18 and TRBJ1-5, with a weak D call TRBD1 (6 bases). Germline V lookup: CDR1 KGHSH, CDR2 LQKENI. The V end lost 3 bases, the J end lost 6 bases, and 9 bases lay between the germline ends. The CDR3 consists of 13 residues. CDR3: CASSPDSFQPQHF. CDR3 nucleotides: TGTGCCAGCTCACCGGACAGTTTTCAGCCCCAGCATTTT.

With respect to this clone: The identical CDR3 is also encoded by other nucleotide sequences in the sample. V is TRBV7-2 and J is TRBJ2-7, with TRBD2 matching over 10 bases. The V gene's germline CDR1 is SGHTA and CDR2 FQGNSA. This CDR3 region has 15 residues. J gave up 4 bases and V 1 base, and 4 bases lay outside the gene matches. The DNA of the CDR3 is TGTGCCAGCAGCTTAGGCCTAGCGGGGGCATACGAGCAGTACTTC. It specifies CASSLGLAGAYEQYF. The variable domain in full, completed from reference TRBV7-2 and TRBJ2-7, reads GAGVSQSPSNKVTEKGKDVELRCDPISGHTALYWYRQSLGQGLEFLIYFQGNSAPDKSGLPSDRFSAERTGGSVSTLTIQRTQQEDSAVYLCASSLGLAGAYEQYFGPGTRLTVT.

The table lists this clone with a few counts. This chain joins TRBV2 and TRBJ2-5; 8 nucleotides line up with TRBD2. Per the germline V gene, CDR1 is SNHLY and CDR2 is FYNNEI. Losses at the gene ends were 4 bases for V and 5 bases for J; bases not matched to a gene: 6. The CDR3 totals 14 residues. CDR3: CASSGSGGVETQYF. For the CDR3, the DNA is TGTGCCAGCAGTGGATCCGGGGGGGTGGAGACCCAGTACTTC.

This sequence joins TRBV30 and TRBJ1-6; 10 nucleotides line up with TRBD1. V shed 1 base and J 7 bases; nucleotides not matched to a gene: 7. The CDR3 totals 16 residues. The germline gives CDR1 GTSNPN, CDR2 SVGIG (reference sequence). CDR3 bases: TGTGCCTGGAGTGCAACCGGGACAGGGGCCAATTCACCCCTCCACTTT. Residues: CAWSATGTGANSPLHF.

J is TRBJ1-4 and V is TRBV2; no clear D gene. CDR1 is SNHLY and CDR2 is FYNNEI in the germline V gene. Trimming shortened V by 4 bases and J by 8 bases, and 11 bases separated the two germline ends. The CDR3 sequence is 13 residues long. In DNA form, the CDR3 reads TGTGCCAGCAGTGGACTCGGAGGGGAAAAACTGTTTTTT. It codes for CASSGLGGEKLFF.

This clone was seen only a few times. The chain carries TRBV13 and TRBJ2-3, with a possible D match to TRBD2 (6 bases). CDR3 length: 14 residues. V gave up 5 bases and J gave up 3 bases, with 12 bases separating them. Germline V CDR1 and CDR2: PRHDT, FYEKMQ (reference sequence). This chain's CDR3 is CASSPERVTDTQYF. The CDR3 nucleotides are TGTGCCAGCAGCCCTGAGCGGGTGACAGATACGCAGTATTTT.

V usage is TRBV7-2 and J usage is TRBJ2-7, with D possibly being TRBD1 (6 bases). The CDR3 totals 15 residues. Germline V lookup: CDR1 SGHTA, CDR2 FQGNSA. V lost 5 bases, J lost 2 bases, and 16 bases lay in between. CDR3 in amino acids: CASSVLGQSAYEQYF. In DNA form, the CDR3 reads TGTGCCAGCAGCGTCCTAGGACAGTCCGCCTACGAGCAGTACTTC.

The chain couples TRBV28 to TRBJ1-2; D is ambiguous. This CDR3 comprises 15 residues. V was cut by 3 bases and J by 4 bases, with 15 bases left in between. The V gene's germline CDR1 is MDHEN and CDR2 SYDVKM. The CDR3 is CASSLGGRQVYGYTF. In DNA form, the CDR3 reads TGTGCCAGCAGTTTGGGTGGCAGGCAGGTCTATGGCTACACCTTC.

This clone was detected only a few times. The rearrangement joins TRBV11-1 to TRBJ2-1; possible D gene TRBD2, 6 bases. CDR3 length: 13 residues. V lost 1 base and J 9 bases, leaving 10 bases between the germline ends. The germline V gene has CDR1 SGHAT and CDR2 FQDESV (reference sequence). The DNA for the CDR3 is TGTGCCAGCAGCTTAGTATACGGGGGTGAGCAGTTCTTC. This codes for CASSLVYGGEQFF.